These T cell receptor beta chains were read from a single sample in a study of CD8+ T cells in alopecia areata. Measured with immunoSEQ multiplex PCR; TCRdb has only the in-frame clones, and not every one. Altogether around 160,000 clones are present, 60% to 75% being singletons, with the ten largest covering 13% to 15%. The sequencing here drew on CD4+ T cells sorted from blood, taken at week 24, from a patient treated with tofacitinib. These receptors were obtained from a human donor with alopecia areata. The CDR3 runs from the conserved cysteine through the conserved F or W. The order of the fields is D gene, J gene, CDR3 length, clone size, V gene, CDR3 DNA, CDR3 protein. The D gene is left open where the match is weak. Expanded clones get a size class; other rows say once, few or many, or leave the size out.

>TRBD1|TRBJ2-3|18|NA|TRBV30
TGTGCCTGGAGTTCAGGGACAGGGGCCCTAAAGCGCACAGATACGCAGTATTTT
CAWSSGTGALKRTDTQYF
>NA|TRBJ2-5|13|NA|TRBV5-1
TGCGCCAGCAGCTTCGGGGTGGCGGAGACCCAGTACTTC
CASSFGVAETQYF
>NA|TRBJ1-2|11|NA|TRBV6-5
TGTGCCAGCGAAGGGCTCTATGGCTACACCTTC
CASEGLYGYTF
>TRBD1|TRBJ1-1|15|NA|TRBV29-1
TGCAGCGCGGACTGGACAGGGGGAGAGAACACTGAAGCTTTCTTT
CSADWTGGENTEAFF
>NA|TRBJ1-1|13|many|TRBV5-1
TGCGCCAGCAGCTTGGCTGTGAACACTGAAGCTTTCTTT
CASSLAVNTEAFF
>TRBD2|TRBJ2-3|12|NA|TRBV28
TGTGCCAGCAGGCGGGGGGGGGATACGCAGTATTTT
CASRRGGDTQYF
>NA|TRBJ2-5|11|few|TRBV2
TGTGCCAGCAGTGAAGAGGAGACCCAGTACTTC
CASSEEETQYF
>NA|TRBJ2-7|12|NA|TRBV2
TGTGCCAGCAGTGTTATCGTCTACGAGCAGTACTTC
CASSVIVYEQYF
>NA|TRBJ1-1|13|NA|TRBV7-2
TGTGCCGGCAGCTCCGGGGTTGTCACTGAAGCTTTCTTT
CAGSSGVVTEAFF
>NA|TRBJ2-5|14|few|TRBV5-1
TGCGCCAGCAGCTTTGGCAGCGGTCCAGAGACCCAGTACTTC
CASSFGSGPETQYF
>TRBD1|TRBJ2-7|14|NA|TRBV6-5
TGTGCCAGCAGCCAAGGGACAGGGCCCTACGAGCAGTACTTC
CASSQGTGPYEQYF
>TRBD1|TRBJ1-2|14|medium-sized|TRBV19
TGTGCCAGTAGTATTCCCGGGACAGCCCATGGCTACACCTTC
CASSIPGTAHGYTF
>TRBD2|TRBJ2-1|12|NA|TRBV29-1
TGCAGCGTTGTTCTAGCGGGGGCCAAGCAGTTCTTC
CSVVLAGAKQFF
>NA|TRBJ2-3|13|NA|TRBV29-1
TGCAGCGTTGAGGGGGTTCTAACAGATACGCAGTATTTT
CSVEGVLTDTQYF
>TRBD2|TRBJ2-4|16|NA|TRBV4-2
TGTGCCAGCAGCCACGGGGGGGCCTCAGCCAAAAACATTCAGTACTTC
CASSHGGASAKNIQYF